This section outlines one T cell receptor (beta chain) sequence together with its context. Its specificity is unknown. The lymph nodes were axillary draining lymph nodes from breast cancer patients. The sample originates from a study of breast tumors, draining lymph nodes, adjacent tissues. The study, taken as a whole, reports: Most tumor T cells seemingly derive from lymph node, then expand in tumor. Tumor and nontumor repertoires were significantly more similar in luminal-like than in basal-like breast cancer. Tumor repertoires ranked between lymph nodes and nontumor tissue in diversity, with V and J gene preferences.

TCRdb reprocessed the multiplex PCR reads via MiXCR and lists one record per CDR3 protein. The sample lists approximately 150,000 distinct CDR3 sequences, 33% occurring once. In germline, CDR1 is SQVTM, CDR2 ANQGSEA. The CDR3 sequence is 15 residues long. With 1 base removed from V and 6 bases from J, the gap between germline ends came to 15 bases. The sequenced material came from axillary lymph node tissue. V is TRBV29-1 and J is TRBJ1-4; D is unresolved. The clonotype originates from a female donor with breast cancer. Some clones in this sample may be carry-over from other donors' samples. The CDR3 nucleotides are TGCAGCGTTGAAGGAGGAATGGACGGGGATGAAAAACTGTTTTTT. It codes for CSVEGGMDGDEKLFF.